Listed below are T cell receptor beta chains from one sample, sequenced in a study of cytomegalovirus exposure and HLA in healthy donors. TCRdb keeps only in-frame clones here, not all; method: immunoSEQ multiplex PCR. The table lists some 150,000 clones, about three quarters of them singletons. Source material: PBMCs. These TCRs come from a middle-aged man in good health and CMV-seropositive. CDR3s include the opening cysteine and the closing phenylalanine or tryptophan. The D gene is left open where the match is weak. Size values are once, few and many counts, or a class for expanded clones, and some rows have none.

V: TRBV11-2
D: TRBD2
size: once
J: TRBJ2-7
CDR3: CASSTGTSRYSYEQYF
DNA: TGTGCCAGCAGCACCGGGACTAGCCGCTACTCCTACGAGCAGTACTTC

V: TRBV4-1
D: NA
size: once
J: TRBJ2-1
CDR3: CASLSTASSYNEQFF
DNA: TGCGCCAGCCTTAGCACGGCGAGCTCCTACAATGAGCAGTTCTTC

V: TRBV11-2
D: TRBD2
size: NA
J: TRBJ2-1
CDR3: CASSLELAGGAKSYEQFF
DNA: TGTGCCAGCAGCTTAGAACTAGCGGGGGGGGCGAAGTCATATGAGCAGTTCTTC

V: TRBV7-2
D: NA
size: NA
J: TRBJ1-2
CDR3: CASSLAPGTPTGGYTF
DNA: TGTGCCAGCAGCTTGGCACCCGGGACACCCACGGGGGGCTACACCTTC

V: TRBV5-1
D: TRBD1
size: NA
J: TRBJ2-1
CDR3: CASRSTGAEVFF
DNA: TGCGCCAGCAGGTCGACAGGGGCCGAGGTATTCTTC

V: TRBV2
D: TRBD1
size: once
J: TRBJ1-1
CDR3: CASREDRGGLLGTEAFF
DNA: TGTGCCAGCAGAGAGGACAGGGGTGGCCTCTTGGGCACTGAAGCTTTCTTT

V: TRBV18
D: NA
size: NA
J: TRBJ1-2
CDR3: CASSPPPSEDYGYTF
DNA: TGTGCCAGCTCACCACCACCTAGTGAAGACTATGGCTACACCTTC

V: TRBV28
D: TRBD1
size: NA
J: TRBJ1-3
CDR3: CASRATGIGNTIYF
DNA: TGTGCCAGCAGGGCGACAGGGATCGGAAACACCATATATTTT

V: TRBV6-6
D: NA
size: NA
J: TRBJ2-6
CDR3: CAGLFSGANVLTF
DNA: TGTGCCGGGCTTTTCTCTGGGGCCAACGTCCTGACTTTC

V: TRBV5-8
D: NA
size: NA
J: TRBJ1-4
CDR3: CASSLLDSLEKLFF
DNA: TGTGCCAGCAGCCTGCTGGACAGCCTCGAAAAACTGTTTTTT

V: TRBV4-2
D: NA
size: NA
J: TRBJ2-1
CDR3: CASSQDPLGAVGEQFF
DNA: TGTGCCAGCAGCCAAGATCCCCTAGGTGCGGTTGGTGAGCAGTTCTTC

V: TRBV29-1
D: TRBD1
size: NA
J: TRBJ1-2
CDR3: CSVRQGFSYGYTF
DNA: TGCAGCGTCCGACAGGGATTCTCCTATGGCTACACCTTC

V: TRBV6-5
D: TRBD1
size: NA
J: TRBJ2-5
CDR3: CASRLRGFQETQYF
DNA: TGTGCCAGCAGGCTCAGGGGGTTCCAAGAGACCCAGTACTTC

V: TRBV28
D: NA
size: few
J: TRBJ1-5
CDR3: CASSPREFNQPQHF
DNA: TGTGCCAGCAGTCCCCGGGAGTTCAATCAGCCCCAGCATTTT

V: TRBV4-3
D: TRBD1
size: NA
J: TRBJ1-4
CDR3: CASSQVRGSYEKLFF
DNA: TGCGCCAGCAGCCAAGTCAGGGGGAGTTATGAAAAACTGTTTTTT

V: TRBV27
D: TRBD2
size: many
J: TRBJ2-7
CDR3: CASRRAGDFSEQYF
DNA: TGTGCCAGCAGACGAGCGGGAGACTTCTCCGAGCAGTACTTC

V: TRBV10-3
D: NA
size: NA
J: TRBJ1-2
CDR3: CAMSGTMNYGYTF
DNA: TGTGCCATGTCAGGGACAATGAACTATGGCTACACCTTC

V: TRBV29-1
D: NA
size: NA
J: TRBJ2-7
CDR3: CSVAGFYEQYF
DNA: TGCAGCGTGGCGGGGTTCTACGAGCAGTACTTC

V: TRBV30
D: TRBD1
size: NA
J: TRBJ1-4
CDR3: CAWIPQGESSEKLFF
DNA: TGTGCCTGGATTCCACAGGGGGAGTCAAGTGAAAAACTGTTTTTT

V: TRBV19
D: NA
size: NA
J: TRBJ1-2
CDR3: CASSIGQDRKGYTF
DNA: TGTGCCAGTAGTATTGGCCAGGACAGAAAAGGCTACACCTTC

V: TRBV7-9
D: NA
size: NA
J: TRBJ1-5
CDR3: CASSLMGAGQPQHF
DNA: TGTGCCAGCAGCTTAATGGGGGCGGGTCAGCCCCAGCATTTT

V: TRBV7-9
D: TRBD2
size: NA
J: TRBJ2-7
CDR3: CASSRAPRGRPHEQYF
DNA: TGTGCCAGCAGCCGAGCCCCCCGCGGGAGGCCCCACGAGCAGTACTTC

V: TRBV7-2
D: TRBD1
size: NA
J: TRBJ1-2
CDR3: CASSSGQGLRGYTF
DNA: TGTGCCAGCAGCAGCGGACAGGGATTGCGGGGCTACACCTTC